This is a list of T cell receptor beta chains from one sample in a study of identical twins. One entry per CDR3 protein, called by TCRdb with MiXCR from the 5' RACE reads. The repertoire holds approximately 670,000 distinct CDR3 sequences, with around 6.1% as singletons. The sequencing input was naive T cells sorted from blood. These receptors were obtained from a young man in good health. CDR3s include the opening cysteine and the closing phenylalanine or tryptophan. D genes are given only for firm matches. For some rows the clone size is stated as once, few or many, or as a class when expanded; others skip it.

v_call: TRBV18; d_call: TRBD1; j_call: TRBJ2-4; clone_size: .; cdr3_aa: CASSGDRVDNIQYF; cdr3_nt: TGTGCCAGCTCAGGCGACAGGGTTGACAACATTCAGTACTTC
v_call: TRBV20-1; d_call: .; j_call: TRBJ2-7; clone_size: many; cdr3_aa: CSAVKVFEQEFYEQYF; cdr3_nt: TGCAGTGCTGTGAAGGTATTTGAACAGGAATTTTACGAGCAGTACTTC
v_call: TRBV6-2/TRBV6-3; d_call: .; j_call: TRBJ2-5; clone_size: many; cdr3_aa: CASSSETQYF; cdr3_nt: TGTGCCAGCAGTTCGGAGACCCAGTACTTC
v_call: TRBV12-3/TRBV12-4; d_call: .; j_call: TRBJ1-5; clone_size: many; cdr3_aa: CASSFGVLNQPQHF; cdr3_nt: TGTGCCAGCAGTTTCGGGGTGCTCAATCAGCCCCAGCATTTT
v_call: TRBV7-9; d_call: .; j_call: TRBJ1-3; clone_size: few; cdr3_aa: CASSLQSLNSGNTIYF; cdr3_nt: TGTGCCAGCAGCCTCCAATCGCTTAACTCTGGAAACACCATATATTTT
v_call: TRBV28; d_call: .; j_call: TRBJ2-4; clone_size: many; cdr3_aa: CASSLGHILAKNIQYF; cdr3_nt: TGTGCCAGCAGTTTAGGACATATACTAGCCAAAAACATTCAGTACTTC
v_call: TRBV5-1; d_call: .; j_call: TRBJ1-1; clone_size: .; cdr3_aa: CASSLGSGDGEAFF; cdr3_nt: TGCGCCAGCAGCTTGGGATCAGGGGACGGTGAAGCTTTCTTT
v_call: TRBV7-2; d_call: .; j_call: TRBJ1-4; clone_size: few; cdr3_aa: CASSSVAEEKLFF; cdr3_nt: TGTGCCAGCAGCTCAGTGGCGGAGGAAAAACTGTTTTTT
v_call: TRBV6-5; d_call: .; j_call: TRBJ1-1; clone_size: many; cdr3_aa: CASSYGRGATEAFF; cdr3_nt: TGTGCCAGCAGTTACGGGAGGGGAGCCACTGAAGCTTTCTTT
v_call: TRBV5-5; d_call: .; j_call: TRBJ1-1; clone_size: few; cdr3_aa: CASSRGIYILNTEAFF; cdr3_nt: TGTGCCAGCAGCAGGGGGATTTATATCCTGAACACTGAAGCTTTCTTT
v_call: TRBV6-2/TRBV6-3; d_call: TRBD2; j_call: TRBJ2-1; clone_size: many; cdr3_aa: CASSPTSGYNEQFF; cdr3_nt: TGTGCCAGCAGTCCCACTAGCGGGTACAATGAGCAGTTCTTC
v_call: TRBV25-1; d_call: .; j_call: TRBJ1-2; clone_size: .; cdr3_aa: CASSDRDGYGYTF; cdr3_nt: TGTGCCAGCAGTGACAGGGACGGCTATGGCTACACCTTC
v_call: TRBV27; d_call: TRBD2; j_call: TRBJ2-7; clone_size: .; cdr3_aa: CASSHPRGSSYEQYF; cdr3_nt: TGTGCCAGCAGCCATCCGCGGGGGAGCTCCTACGAGCAGTACTTC
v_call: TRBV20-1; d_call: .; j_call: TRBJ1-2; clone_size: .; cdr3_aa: CSARDTTVYGYTF; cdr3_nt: TGCAGTGCTAGAGATACGACGGTCTATGGCTACACCTTC
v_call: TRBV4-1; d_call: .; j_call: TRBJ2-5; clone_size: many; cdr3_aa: CASSLSYQETQYF; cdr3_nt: TGCGCCAGCAGCCTTAGCTATCAAGAGACCCAGTACTTC
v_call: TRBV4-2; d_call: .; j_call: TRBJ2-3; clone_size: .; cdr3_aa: CASSLSSPKRDTQYF; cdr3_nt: TGTGCCAGCAGCCTTTCAAGTCCCAAACGGGATACGCAGTATTTT
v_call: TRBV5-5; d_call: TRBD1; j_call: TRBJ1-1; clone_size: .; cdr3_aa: CASSLRGTVNTEAFF; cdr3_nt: TGTGCCAGCAGCTTGAGGGGGACAGTGAACACTGAAGCTTTCTTT
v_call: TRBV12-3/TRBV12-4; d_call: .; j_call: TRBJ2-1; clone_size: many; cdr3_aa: CASTKGNNEQFF; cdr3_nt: TGTGCCAGCACCAAAGGGAACAATGAGCAGTTCTTC
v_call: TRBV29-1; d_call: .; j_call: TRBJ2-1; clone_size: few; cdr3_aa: CSARTSALFEQFF; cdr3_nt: TGCAGCGCCCGGACATCTGCCCTATTTGAGCAGTTCTTC
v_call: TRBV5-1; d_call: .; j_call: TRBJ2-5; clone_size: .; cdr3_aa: CASSLPSINQETQYF; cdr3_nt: TGCGCCAGCAGCTTGCCCTCAATTAACCAAGAGACCCAGTACTTC
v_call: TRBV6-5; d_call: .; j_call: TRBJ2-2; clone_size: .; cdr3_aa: CASSYSDSYTGELFF; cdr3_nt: TGTGCCAGCAGTTATAGTGACAGCTACACCGGGGAGCTGTTTTTT
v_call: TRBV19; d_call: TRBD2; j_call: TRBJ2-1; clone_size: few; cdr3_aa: CASSRTSGSAREQFF; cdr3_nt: TGTGCCAGTAGTAGGACTAGCGGGAGCGCAAGGGAGCAGTTCTTC
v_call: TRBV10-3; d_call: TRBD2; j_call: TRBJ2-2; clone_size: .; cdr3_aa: CATSSGTSGNTGELFF; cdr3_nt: TGTGCCACCTCCTCCGGGACTAGCGGGAACACCGGGGAGCTGTTTTTT
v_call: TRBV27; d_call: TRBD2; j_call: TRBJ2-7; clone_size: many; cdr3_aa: CASTSGRVHEQYF; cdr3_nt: TGTGCCAGCACTAGCGGGAGAGTCCACGAGCAGTACTTC
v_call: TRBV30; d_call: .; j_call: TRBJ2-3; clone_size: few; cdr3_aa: CAGKRGSTDTQYF; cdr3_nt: TGTGCCGGGAAAAGGGGGAGCACAGATACGCAGTATTTT
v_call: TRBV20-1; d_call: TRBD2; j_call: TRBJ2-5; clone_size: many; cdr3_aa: CSAGGAGGVETQYF; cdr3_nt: TGCAGTGCCGGCGGCGCGGGAGGCGTTGAGACCCAGTACTTC
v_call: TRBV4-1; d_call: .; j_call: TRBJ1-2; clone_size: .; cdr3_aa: CASSQVGQGPNYGYTF; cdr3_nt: TGCGCCAGCAGCCAAGTCGGTCAGGGGCCTAACTATGGCTACACCTTC
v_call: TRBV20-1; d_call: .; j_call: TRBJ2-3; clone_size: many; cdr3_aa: CSASFTGALHF; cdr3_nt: TGCAGTGCTAGTTTCACGGGGGCGTTGCATTTT
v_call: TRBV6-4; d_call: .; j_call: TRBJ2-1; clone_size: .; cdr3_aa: CASSEEGGYNEQFF; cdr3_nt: TGTGCCAGCAGTGAAGAGGGCGGGTACAATGAGCAGTTCTTC
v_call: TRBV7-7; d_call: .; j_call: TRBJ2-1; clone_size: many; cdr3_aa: CASSLLAGDEQFF; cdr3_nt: TGTGCCAGCAGCTTGTTGGCGGGCGATGAGCAGTTCTTC
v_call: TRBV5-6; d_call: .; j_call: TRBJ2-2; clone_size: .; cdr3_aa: CASSSVGSLTGELFF; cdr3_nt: TGTGCCAGCAGCTCGGTCGGGAGTCTCACCGGGGAGCTGTTTTTT
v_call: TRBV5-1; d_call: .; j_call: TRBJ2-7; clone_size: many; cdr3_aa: CASSFEAEQYF; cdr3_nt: TGCGCCAGCAGCTTTGAGGCCGAGCAGTACTTC
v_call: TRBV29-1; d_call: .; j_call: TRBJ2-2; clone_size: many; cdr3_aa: CSAITGSGTGELFF; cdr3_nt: TGCAGCGCTATCACAGGGTCGGGCACCGGGGAGCTGTTTTTT
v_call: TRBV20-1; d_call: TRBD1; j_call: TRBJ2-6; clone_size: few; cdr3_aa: CSAMDRDGANVLTF; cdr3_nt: TGCAGTGCAATGGACAGGGATGGGGCCAACGTCCTGACTTTC
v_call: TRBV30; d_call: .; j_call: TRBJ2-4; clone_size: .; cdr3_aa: CAWFSSGLQGYF; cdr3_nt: TGTGCCTGGTTCTCCTCGGGACTCCAGGGGTACTTC
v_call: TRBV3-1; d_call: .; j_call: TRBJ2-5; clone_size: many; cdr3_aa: CASSPAGATPNQETQYF; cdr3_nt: TGTGCCAGCAGCCCCGCCGGGGCGACTCCGAACCAAGAGACCCAGTACTTC
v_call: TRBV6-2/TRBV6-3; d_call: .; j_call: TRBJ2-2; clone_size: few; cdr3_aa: CASSYKAGSPTGELFF; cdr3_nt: TGTGCCAGCAGTTACAAGGCAGGGTCCCCAACCGGGGAGCTGTTTTTT
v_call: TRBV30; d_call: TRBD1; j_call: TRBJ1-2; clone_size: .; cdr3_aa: CAWEDRGVYGYTF; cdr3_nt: TGTGCCTGGGAGGACAGGGGTGTTTATGGCTACACCTTC
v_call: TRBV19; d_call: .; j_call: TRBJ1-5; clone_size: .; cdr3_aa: CASSTSSDSNQPQHF; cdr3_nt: TGTGCCAGTAGTACGTCATCTGATAGCAATCAGCCCCAGCATTTT
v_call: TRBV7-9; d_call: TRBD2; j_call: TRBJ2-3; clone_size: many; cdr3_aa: CASSLAPSGPQLLTQYF; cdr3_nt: TGTGCCAGCAGCTTAGCCCCTAGCGGGCCTCAACTATTGACGCAGTATTTT
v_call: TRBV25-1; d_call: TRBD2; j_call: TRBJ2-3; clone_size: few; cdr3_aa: CASKTGGPTDTQYF; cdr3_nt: TGTGCCAGCAAAACGGGAGGGCCAACAGATACGCAGTATTTT
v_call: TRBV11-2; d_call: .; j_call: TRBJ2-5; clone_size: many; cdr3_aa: CASSTLSRGNGVETQYF; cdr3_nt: TGTGCCAGCAGTACTTTATCGCGGGGCAATGGGGTCGAGACCCAGTACTTC
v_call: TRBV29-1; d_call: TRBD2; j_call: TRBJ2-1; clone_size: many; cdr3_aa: CSVSGRAHNEQFF; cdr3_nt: TGCAGCGTTAGCGGGAGGGCCCACAATGAGCAGTTCTTC
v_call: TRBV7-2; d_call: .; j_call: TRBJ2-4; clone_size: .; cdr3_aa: CASSTRLGLAKNIQYF; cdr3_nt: TGTGCCAGCAGCACCAGACTGGGACTAGCCAAAAACATTCAGTACTTC
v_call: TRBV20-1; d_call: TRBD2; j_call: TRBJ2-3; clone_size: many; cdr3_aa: CSAIRGTSGTVGTDTQYF; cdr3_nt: TGCAGTGCCATAAGGGGGACTAGCGGGACGGTGGGCACAGATACGCAGTATTTT
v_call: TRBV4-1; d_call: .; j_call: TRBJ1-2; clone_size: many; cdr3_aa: CASSQDLLGGSTGYTF; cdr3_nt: TGCGCCAGCAGCCAAGATCTTCTCGGCGGGAGTACTGGCTACACCTTC
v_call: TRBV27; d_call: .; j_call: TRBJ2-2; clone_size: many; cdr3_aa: CASSLGTDNTGELFF; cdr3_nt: TGTGCCAGCAGTTTAGGGACTGACAACACCGGGGAGCTGTTTTTT
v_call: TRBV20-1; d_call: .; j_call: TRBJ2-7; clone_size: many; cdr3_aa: CSASSWTNPYEQYF; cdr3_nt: TGCAGTGCTAGTAGCTGGACCAATCCCTACGAGCAGTACTTC
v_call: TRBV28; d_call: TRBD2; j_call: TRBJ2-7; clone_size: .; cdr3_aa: CASGPGERGLAGPYEQYF; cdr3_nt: TGTGCCAGCGGCCCCGGAGAACGCGGACTAGCGGGGCCGTACGAGCAGTACTTC
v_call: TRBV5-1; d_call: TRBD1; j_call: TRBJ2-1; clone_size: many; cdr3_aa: CASSFAGQGNNEQFF; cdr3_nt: TGCGCCAGCAGCTTCGCAGGACAGGGGAACAATGAGCAGTTCTTC
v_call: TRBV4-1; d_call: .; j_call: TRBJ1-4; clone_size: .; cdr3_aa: CASSKATGLANEKLFF; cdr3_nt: TGCGCCAGCAGCAAGGCTACAGGGCTCGCTAATGAAAAACTGTTTTTT